Listed below are T cell receptor beta chains from one sample, sequenced in a study of cytomegalovirus exposure and HLA in healthy donors. Clones were read by immunoSEQ multiplex PCR, and TCRdb kept only the in-frame ones, dropping some. The sample includes more than 110,000 clones, 60% to 85% of them seen just once. Sequencing was performed on PBMCs. The receptor source for this set is a man aged 40-55 years in good health and CMV-seropositive. Both conserved end residues are part of each CDR3. Fields, in order: J gene, D gene, V gene, clone size, CDR3 DNA, CDR3 protein. A D gene is named only where the DNA matches it firmly. The listing skips clone size in some rows; elsewhere it reads once, few, many or a size class.

>TRBJ1-4|-|TRBV29-1|few
TGCAGCCTTGGGTGTAGGCGGAATGAAAAACTGTTTTTT
CSLGCRRNEKLFF
>TRBJ1-2|TRBD1|TRBV19|-
TGTGCCAGTACCTCGGACAGGGGAATAGGCTACACCTTC
CASTSDRGIGYTF
>TRBJ1-1|-|TRBV9|-
TGTGCCAGCAGCGCCTTCTCAGGGGCACCTCCTGAAGCTTTCTTT
CASSAFSGAPPEAFF
>TRBJ1-5|-|TRBV7-3|-
TGTGCCAGCAGCTTGGAGTATCAGCCCCAGCATTTT
CASSLEYQPQHF
>TRBJ1-3|TRBD1|TRBV30|-
TGTGCCTGGAGGGTCCAGGGGGGAGGAAACACCATATATTTT
CAWRVQGGGNTIYF
>TRBJ2-2|TRBD1|TRBV18|medium-sized
TGTGCCAGCTCACTCGGACAGGCGAACACCGGGGAGCTGTTTTTT
CASSLGQANTGELFF
>TRBJ1-1|-|TRBV28|-
TGTGCCAGCAGCCCTAGGTGGACTGAAGCTTTCTTT
CASSPRWTEAFF
>TRBJ1-3|TRBD1|TRBV5-1|-
TGCGCCAGCAGCGGACTTACAGGGGCTGGAAACACCATATATTTT
CASSGLTGAGNTIYF
>TRBJ2-5|TRBD1|TRBV5-4|-
TGTGCCAGCAGCCGGGGACAGGTGGGTCTCCAAGAGACCCAGTACTTC
CASSRGQVGLQETQYF
>TRBJ2-7|TRBD1|TRBV4-2|-
TGTGCCAGCAGCCAAGATAGGGGACAGGGATACGACGAGCAGTACTTC
CASSQDRGQGYDEQYF
>TRBJ1-1|-|TRBV27|few
TGTGCCAGCCAGGAAGGGGCTGAAGCTTTCTTT
CASQEGAEAFF
>TRBJ2-7|-|TRBV5-4|-
TGTGCCAGCAGCCGGGGCGGGGCCGGCTCCTACGAGCAGTACTTC
CASSRGGAGSYEQYF
>TRBJ1-1|TRBD1|TRBV7-9|-
TGTGCCAGCAGCTCGGGACAGGGGATGGGGTACACTGAAGCTTTCTTT
CASSSGQGMGYTEAFF